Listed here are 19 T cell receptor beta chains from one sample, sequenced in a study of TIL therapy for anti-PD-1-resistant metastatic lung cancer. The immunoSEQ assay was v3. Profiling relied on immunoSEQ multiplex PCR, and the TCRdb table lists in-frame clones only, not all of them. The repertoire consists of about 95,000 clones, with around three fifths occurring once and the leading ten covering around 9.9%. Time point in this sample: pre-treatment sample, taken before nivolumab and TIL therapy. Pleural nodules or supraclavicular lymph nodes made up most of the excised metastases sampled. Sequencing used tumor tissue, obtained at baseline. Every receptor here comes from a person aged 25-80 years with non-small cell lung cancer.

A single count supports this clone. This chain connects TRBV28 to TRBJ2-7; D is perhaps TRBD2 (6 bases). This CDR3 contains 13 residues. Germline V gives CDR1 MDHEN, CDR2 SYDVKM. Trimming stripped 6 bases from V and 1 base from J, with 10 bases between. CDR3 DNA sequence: TGTGCCAGCAGATCAGGACTATCCTACGAGCAGTACTTC. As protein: CASRSGLSYEQYF.

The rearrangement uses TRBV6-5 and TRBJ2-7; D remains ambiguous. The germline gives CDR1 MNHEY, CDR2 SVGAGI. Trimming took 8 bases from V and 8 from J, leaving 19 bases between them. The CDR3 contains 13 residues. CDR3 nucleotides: TGTGCCAGCGGATCGGGCTTCCCGTCCAAGCAGTACTTC. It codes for CASGSGFPSKQYF.

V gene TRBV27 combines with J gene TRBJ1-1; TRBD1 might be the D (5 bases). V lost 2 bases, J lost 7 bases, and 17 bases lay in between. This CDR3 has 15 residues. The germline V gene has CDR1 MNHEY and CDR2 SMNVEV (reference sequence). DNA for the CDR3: TGTGCCAGCAGTTTAACCGTCGGGGGGAGGGGTGAAGCTTTCTTT. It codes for CASSLTVGGRGEAFF.

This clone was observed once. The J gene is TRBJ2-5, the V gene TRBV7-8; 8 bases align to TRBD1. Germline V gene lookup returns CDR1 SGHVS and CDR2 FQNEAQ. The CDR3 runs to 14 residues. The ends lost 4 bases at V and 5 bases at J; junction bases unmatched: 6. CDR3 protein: CASSSDRVGETQYF. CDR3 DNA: TGTGCCAGCAGCTCGGACAGGGTAGGGGAGACCCAGTACTTC.

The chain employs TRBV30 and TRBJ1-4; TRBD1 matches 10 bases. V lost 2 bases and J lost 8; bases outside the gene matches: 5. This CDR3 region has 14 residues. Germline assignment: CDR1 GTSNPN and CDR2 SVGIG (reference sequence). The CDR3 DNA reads TGTGCCTGGAGTCGGGACAGGGGTGGGGAAAAACTGTTTTTT. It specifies CAWSRDRGGEKLFF.

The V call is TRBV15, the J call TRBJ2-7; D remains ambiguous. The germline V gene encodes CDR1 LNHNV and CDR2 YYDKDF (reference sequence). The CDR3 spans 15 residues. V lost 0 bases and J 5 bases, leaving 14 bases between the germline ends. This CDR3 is CATSRDRRYIDEQYF. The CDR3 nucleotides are TGTGCCACCAGCAGAGACCGACGGTATATCGACGAGCAGTACTTC.

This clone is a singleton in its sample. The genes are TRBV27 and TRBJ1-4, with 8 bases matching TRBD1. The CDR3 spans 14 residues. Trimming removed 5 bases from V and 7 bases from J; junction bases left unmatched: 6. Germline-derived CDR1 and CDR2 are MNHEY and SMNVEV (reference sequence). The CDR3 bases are TGTGCCAGCAGTCGACAGGGGAGGGGTGAAAAACTGTTTTTT. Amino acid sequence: CASSRQGRGEKLFF.

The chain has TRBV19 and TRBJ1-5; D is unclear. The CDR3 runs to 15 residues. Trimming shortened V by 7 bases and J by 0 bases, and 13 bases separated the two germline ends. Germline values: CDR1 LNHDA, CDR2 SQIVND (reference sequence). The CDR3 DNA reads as TGTGCCAGTAAGGAACAGTCGTATAGCAATCAGCCCCAGCATTTT. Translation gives CASKEQSYSNQPQHF. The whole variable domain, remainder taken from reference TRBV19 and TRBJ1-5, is DGGITQSPKYLFRKEGQNVTLSCEQNLNHDAMYWYRQDPGQGLRLIYYSQIVNDFQKGDIAEGYSVSREKKESFPLTVTSAQKNPTAFYLCASKEQSYSNQPQHFGDGTRLSIL.

The CDR3 loop is CATSRGSGRGTDTQYF. CDR3 coding DNA: TGTGCCACCAGCAGAGGTAGCGGGAGAGGAACAGATACGCAGTATTTT. V and J are TRBV15 and TRBJ2-3; 9 bases match TRBD2. Germline trimming cut 1 base from V and 3 bases from J; bases unmatched to any gene: 5. CDR3 length: 16 residues. CDR1 and CDR2 from the germline V gene are LNHNV and YYDKDF (reference sequence). Combining the CDR3 with reference TRBV15 and TRBJ2-3 gives the whole variable domain DAMVIQNPRYQVTQFGKPVTLSCSQTLNHNVMYWYQQKSSQAPKLLFHYYDKDFNNEADTPDNFQSRRPNTSFCFLDIRSPGLGDTAMYLCATSRGSGRGTDTQYFGPGTRLTVL.

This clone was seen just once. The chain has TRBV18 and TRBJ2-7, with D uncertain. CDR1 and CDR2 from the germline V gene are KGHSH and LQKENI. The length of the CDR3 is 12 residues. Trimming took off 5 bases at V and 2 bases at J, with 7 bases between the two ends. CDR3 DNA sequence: TGTGCCAGCTCAGCTCGGACCTACGAGCAGTACTTC. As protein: CASSARTYEQYF.

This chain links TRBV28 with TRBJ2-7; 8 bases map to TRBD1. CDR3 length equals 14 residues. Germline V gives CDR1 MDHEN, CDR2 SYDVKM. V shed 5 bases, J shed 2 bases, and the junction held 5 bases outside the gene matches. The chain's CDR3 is CASSLQGGAYEQYF. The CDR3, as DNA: TGTGCCAGCAGTCTACAGGGGGGAGCCTACGAGCAGTACTTC.

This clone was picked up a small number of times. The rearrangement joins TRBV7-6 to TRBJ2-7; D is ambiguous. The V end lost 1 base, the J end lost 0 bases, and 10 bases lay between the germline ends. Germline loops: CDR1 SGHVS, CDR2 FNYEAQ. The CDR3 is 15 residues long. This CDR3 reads CASSLGHPLSYEQYF. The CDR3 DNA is TGTGCCAGCAGCTTAGGACATCCCCTCTCCTACGAGCAGTACTTC.

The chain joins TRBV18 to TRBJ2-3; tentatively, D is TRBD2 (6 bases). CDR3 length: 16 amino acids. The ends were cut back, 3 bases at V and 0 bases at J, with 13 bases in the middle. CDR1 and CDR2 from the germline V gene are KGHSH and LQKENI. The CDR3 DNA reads TGTGCCAGCTCACCCCGGGCCGGGGGAAGCACAGATACGCAGTATTTT. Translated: CASSPRAGGSTDTQYF. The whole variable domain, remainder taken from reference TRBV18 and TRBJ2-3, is NAGVMQNPRHLVRRRGQEARLRCSPMKGHSHVYWYRQLPEEGLKFMVYLQKENIIDESGMPKERFSAEFPKEGPSILRIQQVVRGDSAAYFCASSPRAGGSTDTQYFGPGTRLTVL.

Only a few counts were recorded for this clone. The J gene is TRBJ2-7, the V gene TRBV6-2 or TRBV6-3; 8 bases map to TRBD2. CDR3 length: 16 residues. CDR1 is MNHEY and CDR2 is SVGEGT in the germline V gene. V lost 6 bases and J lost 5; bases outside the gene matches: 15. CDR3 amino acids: CASSPGGRAPRNEQYF. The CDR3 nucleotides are TGTGCCAGCAGCCCGGGGGGGAGGGCCCCCAGGAACGAGCAGTACTTC.

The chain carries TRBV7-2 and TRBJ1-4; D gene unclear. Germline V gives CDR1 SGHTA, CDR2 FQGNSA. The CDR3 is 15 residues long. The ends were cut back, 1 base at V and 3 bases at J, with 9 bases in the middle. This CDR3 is CASSLDGWANEKLFF. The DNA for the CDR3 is TGTGCCAGCAGCTTAGACGGGTGGGCTAATGAAAAACTGTTTTTT. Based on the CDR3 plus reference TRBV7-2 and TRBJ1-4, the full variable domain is GAGVSQSPSNKVTEKGKDVELRCDPISGHTALYWYRQSLGQGLEFLIYFQGNSAPDKSGLPSDRFSAERTGGSVSTLTIQRTQQEDSAVYLCASSLDGWANEKLFFGSGTQLSVL.

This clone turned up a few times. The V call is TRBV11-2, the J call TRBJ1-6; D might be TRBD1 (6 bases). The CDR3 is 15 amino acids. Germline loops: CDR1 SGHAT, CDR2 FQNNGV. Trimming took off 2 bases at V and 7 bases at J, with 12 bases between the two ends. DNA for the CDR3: TGTGCCAGCAGCTTATGGGGGCGGACAAATTCACCCCTCCACTTT. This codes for CASSLWGRTNSPLHF.

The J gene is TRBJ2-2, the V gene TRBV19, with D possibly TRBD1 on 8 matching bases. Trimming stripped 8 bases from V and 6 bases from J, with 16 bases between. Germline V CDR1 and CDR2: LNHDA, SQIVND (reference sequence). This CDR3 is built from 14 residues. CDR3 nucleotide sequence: TGTGCCAGTGGGAGGGACAGGACCCCCGGGGAGCTGTTTTTT. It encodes CASGRDRTPGELFF.

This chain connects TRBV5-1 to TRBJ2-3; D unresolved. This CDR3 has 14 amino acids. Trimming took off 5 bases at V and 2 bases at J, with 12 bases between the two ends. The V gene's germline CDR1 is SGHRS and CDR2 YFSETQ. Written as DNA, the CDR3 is TGCGCCAGCAGTTTAGAGAACCCCACAGATACGCAGTATTTT. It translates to CASSLENPTDTQYF. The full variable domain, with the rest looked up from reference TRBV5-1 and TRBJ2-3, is KAGVTQTPRYLIKTRGQQVTLSCSPISGHRSVSWYQQTPGQGLQFLFEYFSETQRNKGNFPGRFSGRQFSNSRSEMNVSTLELGDSALYLCASSLENPTDTQYFGPGTRLTVL.

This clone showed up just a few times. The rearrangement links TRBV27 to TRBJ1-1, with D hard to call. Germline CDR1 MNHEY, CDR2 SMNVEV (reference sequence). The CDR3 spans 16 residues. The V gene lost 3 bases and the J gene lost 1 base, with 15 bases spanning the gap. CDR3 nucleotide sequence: TGTGCCAGCAGTTTGCGCCCTCGGGAGTCGAACACTGAAGCTTTCTTT. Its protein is CASSLRPRESNTEAFF.